These T cell receptor beta chains were read from a single sample in a study of cytomegalovirus exposure and HLA in healthy donors. Profiling relied on immunoSEQ multiplex PCR, and the TCRdb table lists in-frame clones only, not all of them. This sample carries over 70,000 clones, with 5% going to the ten biggest clones. Sequencing used PBMCs. The receptor set was obtained from a middle-aged woman in good health and CMV-seropositive. The CDR3 runs from the conserved cysteine through the conserved F or W. A D gene is named only where the DNA matches it firmly. Only some rows state a clone size, as once, few, many or a class for expanded clones.

TRBJ1-4 | - | TRBV28 | - | CATREMGGSEKLFF | TGTGCCACCAGAGAAATGGGGGGTTCCGAAAAACTGTTTTTT
TRBJ2-5 | - | TRBV7-2 | - | CASSLRGNRDQETQYF | TGTGCCAGCAGCTTACGAGGGAATAGGGACCAAGAGACCCAGTACTTC
TRBJ2-1 | TRBD1 | TRBV19 | - | CASSGDSKLSYNEQFF | TGTGCCAGTAGTGGGGACAGCAAGCTTTCCTACAATGAGCAGTTCTTC
TRBJ2-1 | TRBD2 | TRBV10-2 | - | CASSESSLAGGSAYNEQFF | TGCGCCAGCAGTGAGTCGAGTCTAGCGGGAGGTTCCGCCTACAATGAGCAGTTCTTC
TRBJ2-2 | TRBD2 | TRBV27 | - | CASSLYPMSGNANTGELFF | TGTGCCAGCAGTTTATACCCCATGAGCGGGAACGCGAACACCGGGGAGCTGTTTTTT
TRBJ2-5 | TRBD1 | TRBV19 | - | CASSIRGRSETQYF | TGTGCCAGTAGTATTAGGGGGCGCAGTGAGACCCAGTACTTC
TRBJ2-1 | TRBD1 | TRBV5-1 | - | CASSLGDSYNEQFF | TGCGCCAGCAGCTTGGGGGACAGTTACAATGAGCAGTTCTTC
TRBJ2-7 | - | TRBV6-5 | - | CASSRSRDTLSEQYF | TGTGCCAGCTCTCGAAGCCGGGACACCCTCAGCGAGCAGTACTTC
TRBJ1-2 | - | TRBV19 | - | CASSLTGNYGYTF | TGTGCCAGTAGTCTAACAGGGAACTATGGCTACACCTTC
TRBJ2-7 | - | TRBV7-9 | - | CASSYGGVNPYEQYF | TGTGCCAGCAGCTATGGGGGCGTGAATCCCTACGAGCAGTACTTC
TRBJ2-3 | TRBD2 | TRBV4-2 | - | CASSLIAGGGTDTQYF | TGTGCCAGCAGCCTGATCGCGGGCGGGGGAACAGATACGCAGTATTTT
TRBJ1-3 | - | TRBV5-4 | - | CASSLVGARGNTIYF | TGTGCCAGCAGCTTGGTGGGGGCAAGGGGAAACACCATATATTTT
TRBJ2-2 | TRBD1 | TRBV7-7 | - | CASSPGTGSGGELFF | TGTGCTAGCAGCCCAGGGACAGGATCGGGCGGGGAGCTGTTTTTT
TRBJ1-5 | - | TRBV23-1 | - | CASSPRRDRDNQPQHF | TGCGCCAGCAGTCCTCGTCGGGATAGGGACAATCAGCCCCAGCATTTT
TRBJ2-7 | TRBD2 | TRBV19 | medium-sized | CASSPSAGGSSYEQYF | TGTGCCAGTAGCCCCTCGGCGGGGGGAAGCTCCTACGAGCAGTACTTC
TRBJ2-3 | - | TRBV15 | - | CATSRLTDTQYF | TGTGCCACCAGCCGTCTCACAGATACGCAGTATTTT
TRBJ2-5 | TRBD1 | TRBV7-2 | - | CASSPDRGPGETQYF | TGTGCCAGCAGCCCAGACAGGGGGCCTGGGGAGACCCAGTACTTC
TRBJ2-3 | TRBD2 | TRBV28 | - | CASGGGTDTQYF | TGTGCCAGCGGGGGGGGCACAGATACGCAGTATTTT
TRBJ2-5 | TRBD1 | TRBV19 | - | CASSDSGTAKETQYF | TGTGCCAGTAGTGACAGTGGGACAGCAAAAGAGACCCAGTACTTC
TRBJ1-4 | TRBD1 | TRBV10-1 | - | CASSEWGQEPKANEKLFF | TGCGCCAGCAGTGAGTGGGGACAGGAACCCAAGGCTAATGAAAAACTGTTTTTT
TRBJ2-4 | TRBD2 | TRBV7-2 | - | CASSLASSGLAGGNIQYF | TGTGCCAGCAGCTTAGCCAGCTCAGGACTAGCGGGGGGCAACATTCAGTACTTC
TRBJ2-1 | TRBD2 | TRBV13 | - | CASSSATSGRHNEQFF | TGTGCCAGCAGCTCCGCGACTAGCGGACGACACAATGAGCAGTTCTTC
TRBJ2-3 | - | TRBV6-1 | - | CASTPISRGTDTQYF | TGTGCCAGCACTCCGATTAGTAGAGGAACAGATACGCAGTATTTT
TRBJ2-7 | TRBD2 | TRBV7-2 | - | CASSSGLVGLYEQYF | TGTGCCAGCAGCTCCGGACTAGTTGGGCTCTACGAGCAGTACTTC
TRBJ1-2 | - | TRBV6-1 | - | CASSEVVGLNYGYTF | TGTGCCAGCAGTGAAGTAGTCGGACTAAACTATGGCTACACCTTC
TRBJ2-5 | - | TRBV5-1 | - | CASSLVAFAETQYF | TGCGCCAGCAGCTTGGTGGCCTTCGCAGAGACCCAGTACTTC
TRBJ1-3 | - | TRBV7-8 | - | CASSPTGGWGNTIYF | TGTGCCAGCAGCCCTACGGGGGGGTGGGGAAACACCATATATTTT
TRBJ2-5 | - | TRBV7-9 | - | CASSIQDRDKQETQYF | TGTGCCAGCAGCATTCAGGACAGAGACAAACAAGAGACCCAGTACTTC
TRBJ1-1 | - | TRBV19 | - | CASSQGRVRVDTEAFF | TGTGCCAGTAGTCAGGGTCGGGTCAGGGTAGACACTGAAGCTTTCTTT
TRBJ1-3 | - | TRBV4-2 | - | CASSPRAGNTIYF | TGTGCCAGCAGCCCCCGGGCTGGAAACACCATATATTTT
TRBJ2-1 | TRBD2 | TRBV27 | - | CASSIAGGSRNEQFF | TGTGCCAGCAGTATAGCGGGAGGGTCTCGCAATGAGCAGTTCTTC
TRBJ1-1 | TRBD1 | TRBV9 | - | CASSARGDRGSEAFF | TGTGCCAGCAGCGCCCGTGGGGACAGGGGTTCTGAAGCTTTCTTT
TRBJ2-2 | - | TRBV30 | - | CARDSLNTGELFF | TGTGCCCGGGACTCCCTGAACACCGGGGAGCTGTTTTTT
TRBJ2-1 | TRBD2 | TRBV25-1 | - | CASSVISGGAYNEQFF | TGTGCCAGCAGTGTAATTAGCGGGGGGGCCTACAATGAGCAGTTCTTC
TRBJ1-1 | - | TRBV7-2 | - | CASSPGVQFGTEAFF | TGTGCCAGCAGCCCAGGGGTCCAATTTGGGACTGAAGCTTTCTTT
TRBJ1-1 | - | TRBV5-4 | - | CASSPTEPNTEAFF | TGTGCCAGCAGCCCGACAGAACCGAACACTGAAGCTTTCTTT
TRBJ2-7 | TRBD1 | TRBV13 | - | CASSSTGAAYEQYF | TGTGCCAGCAGCTCAACAGGGGCTGCTTACGAGCAGTACTTC
TRBJ1-2 | TRBD1 | TRBV25-1 | - | CASRGDRGRDGYTF | TGTGCCAGCAGGGGGGACAGGGGGCGCGATGGCTACACCTTC
TRBJ1-2 | - | TRBV5-5 | - | CASSLSTINYGYTF | TGTGCCAGCAGCTTGAGCACGATTAACTATGGCTACACCTTC
TRBJ2-1 | TRBD1 | TRBV6-5 | - | CASTKTGAHNEQFF | TGTGCCAGCACCAAGACAGGGGCGCACAATGAGCAGTTCTTC
TRBJ1-1 | TRBD1 | TRBV7-9 | - | CASSHNAGGGLPEAFF | TGTGCCAGCAGCCATAATGCAGGGGGCGGTTTGCCTGAAGCTTTCTTT
TRBJ1-1 | TRBD1 | TRBV2 | - | CASSPGQGSTEAFF | TGTGCCAGCAGTCCGGGACAGGGAAGCACTGAAGCTTTCTTT
TRBJ2-7 | - | TRBV4-1 | - | CASSLRLDSAYEQYF | TGCGCCAGCAGCCTCCGGTTGGACTCGGCCTACGAGCAGTACTTC
TRBJ2-5 | TRBD2 | TRBV5-1 | - | CASSPLAGGRNQETQYF | TGCGCCAGCAGCCCCTTAGCGGGAGGCCGAAACCAAGAGACCCAGTACTTC
TRBJ1-2 | - | TRBV6-1 | - | CASSEGGAGVGSAGYTF | TGTGCCAGCAGCGAAGGGGGTGCGGGGGTAGGTTCTGCTGGCTACACCTTC
TRBJ2-6 | - | TRBV19 | - | CASSTVFSGLSGANVLTF | TGTGCCAGTAGTACCGTATTCTCCGGACTTTCTGGGGCCAACGTCCTGACTTTC
TRBJ2-1 | TRBD2 | TRBV10-3 | - | CAISEPDMTSGASYNEQFF | TGTGCCATCAGTGAGCCAGACATGACTAGCGGGGCTTCCTACAATGAGCAGTTCTTC
TRBJ1-1 | - | TRBV9 | - | CASSPAQGPRSEAFF | TGTGCCAGCAGCCCCGCGCAGGGGCCGCGTTCTGAAGCTTTCTTT
TRBJ1-3 | - | TRBV9 | - | CASSVGVRESRNTIYF | TGTGCCAGCAGCGTAGGTGTCCGGGAGTCGCGAAACACCATATATTTT
TRBJ2-3 | TRBD1 | TRBV10-3 | - | CAISRSAGQGVGDTQYF | TGTGCCATCAGCCGATCTGCAGGACAGGGGGTCGGGGATACGCAGTATTTT
TRBJ1-1 | - | TRBV6-6 | - | CASSYAQGQTEAFF | TGTGCCAGCAGTTACGCACAGGGACAAACTGAAGCTTTCTTT
TRBJ2-1 | - | TRBV6-4 | - | CASSGRDGGEQFF | TGTGCCAGCAGTGGACGAGACGGAGGGGAGCAGTTCTTC
TRBJ2-3 | TRBD2 | TRBV29-1 | - | CSVDKASGRNTDTQYF | TGCAGCGTTGATAAGGCTAGCGGGAGGAACACAGATACGCAGTATTTT